Listed below are T cell receptor beta chains from one sample, sequenced in a study of shared clonotypes between healthy human individuals. Sequencing was performed with immunoSEQ multiplex PCR; in TCRdb, only in-frame clones are kept and a portion is missing. This sample carries about a million clones, approximately 76% of them seen once, and the ten largest clones take 1.4% to 1.5%. The source material was memory CD4+ T cells sorted from blood. Receptor source: a man younger than 35 in good health. Each CDR3 is given with its conserved first and last residue. A D gene is named only where the DNA matches it firmly. Rows give clone size only sometimes, using once, few, many, or a class for an expanded clone.

>TRBD1|TRBV5-6|-|TRBJ1-6
TGTGCCAGCAGCACCCCGGGACAGAAGAATTCACCCCTCCACTTT
CASSTPGQKNSPLHF
>TRBD2|TRBV6-5|-|TRBJ2-7
TGTGCCAGCAGACCCGGGACTAGCGGGATTTACGAGCAGTACTTC
CASRPGTSGIYEQYF
>TRBD1|TRBV4-2|-|TRBJ1-2
TGTGCCAGCAGCGACAGGGGGCGACGTAATGGCTACACCTTC
CASSDRGRRNGYTF
>-|TRBV5-1|-|TRBJ1-1
TGCGCCAGCACCCCCTGGGTCGGGATCGGTGAAGCTTTCTTT
CASTPWVGIGEAFF
>-|TRBV6-5|-|TRBJ2-7
TGTGCCAGCAGTAGCAGGACTCCCTGGCGCCAGTACTTC
CASSSRTPWRQYF
>-|TRBV7-2|-|TRBJ1-6
TGTGCCAGCTCTGAACCAAATAATTCACCCCTCCACTTT
CASSEPNNSPLHF
>-|TRBV5-6|-|TRBJ2-1
TGTGCCAGCAGCCCCTCTAGCGAAATCTCCTACAATGAGCAGTTCTTC
CASSPSSEISYNEQFF
>TRBD2|TRBV2|-|TRBJ2-3
TGTGCCAGCAGTGAAATGGGATGGGGACTAGCGGCAACAGATACGCAGTATTTT
CASSEMGWGLAATDTQYF
>TRBD1|TRBV30|-|TRBJ1-2
TGTGCCTGGAGTTCCCTGACAGGGTATGATGGCTACACCTTC
CAWSSLTGYDGYTF
>TRBD1|TRBV10-3|-|TRBJ2-7
TGTGCCACCCAGGGGGTAGAAACCTACGAGCAGTACTTC
CATQGVETYEQYF
>TRBD1|TRBV4-3|-|TRBJ1-2
TGCGCCAGCAGCCCGGGGCAGGGGGAAAGATATGGCTACACCTTC
CASSPGQGERYGYTF
>TRBD1|TRBV6-6|-|TRBJ1-2
TGTGCCAGCAGTTCGACAGGGGAATTAGAGAGGGGCTACACCTTC
CASSSTGELERGYTF
>TRBD2|TRBV25-1|-|TRBJ2-5
TGTGCCAGCAGCAGGACTAGCGGGAGCTCAGAGACCCAGTACTTC
CASSRTSGSSETQYF
>-|TRBV2|few|TRBJ1-5
TGTGCCAGCAGTCCAGGTCTTAATCAGCCCCAGCATTTT
CASSPGLNQPQHF
>TRBD1|TRBV11-2|-|TRBJ2-4
TGTGCCAGCAGCCCGACAGGGCCCAAAAACATTCAGTACTTC
CASSPTGPKNIQYF
>-|TRBV27|-|TRBJ2-3
TGTGCCAGCGGCCGGACGGACCTGGGGGGAGATACGCAGTATTTT
CASGRTDLGGDTQYF
>-|TRBV29-1|few|TRBJ1-1
TGCAGCGTCACAGGGAAGTCAGGCACTGAAGCTTTCTTT
CSVTGKSGTEAFF
>-|TRBV10-1|-|TRBJ1-6
TGCGCCACCAGACAAGGGCCTTCTTCACCCCTCCACTTT
CATRQGPSSPLHF
>TRBD2|TRBV28|-|TRBJ2-5
TGTGCCAGCAGTACCCAGACTAGCGGGAATCAAGAGACCCAGTACTTC
CASSTQTSGNQETQYF
>TRBD1|TRBV5-1|-|TRBJ2-1
TGCGCCAGCAGCTGGCCGGGACAGAACAATGAGCAGTTCTTC
CASSWPGQNNEQFF
>-|TRBV7-2|-|TRBJ2-4
TGTGCCAGCAGCCCCGACGGGGGAAACATTCAGTACTTC
CASSPDGGNIQYF
>TRBD2|TRBV7-2|-|TRBJ2-7
TGTGCCAGCAGCTTATATACACTAGCGGGAGGGCCATATTACGAGCAGTACTTC
CASSLYTLAGGPYYEQYF
>-|TRBV7-9|-|TRBJ2-5
TGTGCCAGCAGCTTCATGACAGGCCGACAAGAGACCCAGTACTTC
CASSFMTGRQETQYF
>-|TRBV5-6|few|TRBJ2-5
TGTGCCAGCAGCTTGGGGAGACAAGAGACCCAGTACTTC
CASSLGRQETQYF
>TRBD1|TRBV5-1|-|TRBJ1-1
TGCGCCAGCAGCTTGGCCGTGACAGGGGCTACTGAAGCTTTCTTT
CASSLAVTGATEAFF
>-|TRBV10-3|-|TRBJ2-7
TGTGCCATGTCGCTGGGTTTCCCTTACGAGCAGTACTTC
CAMSLGFPYEQYF
>-|TRBV21-1|-|TRBJ2-6
TGTGCCAGCAGCGGGGACAGGGGCAAGGAAAAAACCTGCTCTGGGGCCAACGTCCTGACTTTC
CASSGDRGKEKTCSGANVLTF
>-|TRBV6-6|few|TRBJ1-5
TGTGCCAGCAGTTCGACAGATAGCAATCAGCCCCAGCATTTT
CASSSTDSNQPQHF
>-|TRBV19|-|TRBJ2-7
TGTGCCAGTAGTCTCAACCAGGGATCCTACGAGCAGTACTTC
CASSLNQGSYEQYF